Following are 30 T cell receptor beta chains from one sample sequenced in a study of T cells after yellow fever vaccination. TCRdb processed the 5' RACE reads anew with MiXCR; each CDR3 protein has one entry. The table records more than 350,000 distinct CDR3 sequences, about 9.9% of them present only once. The specimen comprised PBMCs, sampled on the day of the first yellow fever vaccination. These receptors all come from a man between 18 and 29 years old who received the YFV17D yellow fever vaccine.

The rearrangement uses TRBV5-5 and TRBJ2-3, with 11 bases fitting TRBD2. Germline CDR1 SGHKS, CDR2 YYEKEE (reference sequence). The CDR3 totals 18 residues. Trimming removed 2 bases from V and 6 bases from J; junction bases left unmatched: 14. The CDR3: CASSLLGASGGIMDTQYF. The CDR3 DNA reads as TGTGCCAGCAGCTTATTGGGAGCTAGCGGGGGGATCATGGATACGCAGTATTTT.

The table lists this clonotype with a few counts. The genes are TRBV27 and TRBJ2-5; the match to TRBD2 covers 9 bases. The CDR3 extends over 17 amino acids. Germline V gene lookup returns CDR1 MNHEY and CDR2 SMNVEV (reference sequence). The V and J ends lost 0 bases and 2 bases, in that order; junction bases with no gene match: 7. The DNA of the CDR3 is TGTGCCAGCAGTTTATCGCCACCGGGACTAGCTCAAGAGACCCAGTACTTC. Its protein product is CASSLSPPGLAQETQYF.

The chain recombines TRBV2 with TRBJ2-4; TRBD1 matches at 7 bases. Trimming removed 8 bases from V and 8 bases from J; junction bases left unmatched: 9. The germline gives CDR1 SNHLY, CDR2 FYNNEI. The CDR3 sequence is 13 residues long. CDR3 DNA: TGTGCCAGCGGTGGACAGGAGAATTACATTCAGTACTTC. This encodes CASGGQENYIQYF.

This chain links TRBV3-1 with TRBJ1-4, with unresolved D. The CDR3 sequence is 14 residues long. The V end was cut by 10 bases, the J end by 0 bases, with 12 bases between. From germline, CDR1 is LGHDT and CDR2 YNNKEL (reference sequence). CDR3 loop: CAISSAATNEKLFF. In DNA, the CDR3 is TGTGCCATCAGTTCAGCTGCAACTAATGAAAAACTGTTTTTT.

This clonotype came up a few times. J is TRBJ2-6 and V is TRBV12-3 or TRBV12-4; 7 bases match TRBD1. Trimming cost V 6 bases and J 2 bases; bases outside gene matches: 10. The CDR3 consists of 17 residues. CDR3 coding DNA: TGTGCCAGCAGGCCGCCCACAGGGGACCCTGGGGCCAACGTCCTGACTTTC. As protein: CASRPPTGDPGANVLTF.

This clonotype was picked up many times. The chain recombines TRBV12-3 or TRBV12-4 with TRBJ1-1; TRBD1 matches at 8 bases. Germline trimming cut 2 bases from V and 5 bases from J; bases unmatched to any gene: 7. The length of the CDR3 is 15 residues. The CDR3 region has the DNA TGTGCCAGCAGTTTATCCTACAGGGGGGTGACTGAAGCTTTCTTT. Its protein is CASSLSYRGVTEAFF.

This clonotype was found many times. The V call is TRBV20-1, the J call TRBJ1-4; weak D call: TRBD1 (5 bases). Germline V CDR1 and CDR2: DFQATT, SNEGSKA (reference sequence). The CDR3 consists of 14 residues. V was cut by 3 bases and J by 8 bases, with 16 bases left in between. The CDR3 nucleotides read TGCAGTGCTAGCTTTCGGCAGGGACGGGAAAAACTGTTTTTT. It encodes CSASFRQGREKLFF.

This clonotype has only a few counts. The chain has TRBV5-1 and TRBJ2-7; a possible D gene is TRBD1 (6 bases). Per germline, CDR1 SGHRS and CDR2 YFSETQ. CDR3 length equals 17 residues. V was trimmed by 0 bases and J by 3 bases, leaving 19 bases between them. The CDR3 sequence: CASSLDPRTETNYEQYF. DNA for the CDR3: TGCGCCAGCAGCTTGGATCCCAGGACAGAGACCAACTACGAGCAGTACTTC.

The chain recombines TRBV21-1 with TRBJ1-6. TRBV21-1 is a documented pseudogene. The length of the CDR3 is 13 residues. The CDR3 coding sequence is TGTGCCAGCAGCAAGGCAGGGTATTCACCCCTCCACTTT. This codes for CASSKAGYSPLHF.

The chain employs TRBV4-3 and TRBJ2-3; D unclear. From germline, CDR1 is LGHNA and CDR2 YSLEER. This CDR3 is 17 amino acids long. Trimming removed 1 base at V and 1 base at J, with 15 bases between. CDR3 sequence: CASSQAHRQIGTDTQYF. DNA for the CDR3: TGCGCCAGCAGCCAAGCTCACCGCCAGATTGGCACAGATACGCAGTATTTT.

The chain couples TRBV21-1 to TRBJ1-2. TRBV21-1 is given as a pseudogene. The CDR3 length is 14 residues. For the CDR3, the DNA is TGTGCCAGCATCCGACGGACTCCTAACTATGGCTACACCTTC. Protein product: CASIRRTPNYGYTF.

The chain joins TRBV7-2 to TRBJ1-2, with 7 bases aligning to TRBD1. This CDR3 is 14 amino acids long. Germline V gene lookup returns CDR1 SGHTA and CDR2 FQGNSA. J lost 4 bases, V lost 4 bases, and 6 bases had no gene match. CDR3 amino acids: CASSSYRGPYGYTF. The CDR3 DNA reads TGTGCCAGCAGCTCTTACAGGGGCCCCTATGGCTACACCTTC.

This clonotype was seen only a few times. V gene TRBV7-2 combines with J gene TRBJ1-2; TRBD1 might be the D (5 bases). The CDR3 is 16 residues long. Germline V gene lookup returns CDR1 SGHTA and CDR2 FQGNSA. Trimming shortened V by 3 bases and J by 7 bases, and 21 bases separated the two germline ends. The CDR3 protein is CASSFYLAGTKSGYTF. In DNA, the CDR3 is TGTGCCAGCAGCTTTTATCTTGCGGGGACCAAGAGTGGCTACACCTTC.

The CDR3 nucleotides read TGCGCCAGCAGCCGGGGACTAGCGGGGGGTCCAGATACGCAGTATTTT. Translating gives CASSRGLAGGPDTQYF. The V and J genes are TRBV4-1 and TRBJ2-3; TRBD2 aligns across 15 bases. CDR1 is MGHRA, CDR2 YSYEKL, per germline. Unmatched junction bases numbered 3, after V lost 4 bases and J lost 4 bases. The CDR3 sequence is 16 residues long.

This chain joins TRBV4-3 and TRBJ1-3; 7 nucleotides agree with TRBD1. In germline, CDR1 is LGHNA, CDR2 YSLEER. Trimming at V came to 4 bases and at J to 0 bases, leaving 6 bases not matched to a gene. The CDR3 runs to 16 residues. CDR3 sequence (DNA): TGCGCCAGCAGCCGTAGTTGGACAGGCTCTGGAAACACCATATATTTT. Translating gives CASSRSWTGSGNTIYF.

This clonotype came up a few times. J is TRBJ2-3 and V is TRBV6-2 or TRBV6-3; TRBD2 matches 9 bases. V gave up 1 base and J gave up 1 base; unmatched junction bases: 3. Germline assignment: CDR1 MNHEY and CDR2 SVGEGT. The CDR3 is 16 residues long. The CDR3 DNA reads TGTGCCAGCAGTTACTTCAGACTAGCGGGCACAGATACGCAGTATTTT. Protein product: CASSYFRLAGTDTQYF.

V and J are TRBV6-2 or TRBV6-3 and TRBJ1-5; 7 bases match TRBD1. With 0 bases clipped from V and 9 bases from J, the junction kept 8 bases outside the gene matches. Germline V gene lookup returns CDR1 MNHEY and CDR2 SVGEGT. The CDR3 is made up of 15 amino acids. The CDR3 coding sequence is TGTGCCAGCAGTTACTCGATGCAGGGGGAGCTGCCCCAGCATTTT. This sequence encodes CASSYSMQGELPQHF.

The CDR3 DNA follows: TGTGCCAGCAGCTGGTCTAGCGGGGGGGTACATGAGCAGTTCTTC. Translation gives CASSWSSGGVHEQFF. The chain joins TRBV7-9 to TRBJ2-1; 12 nucleotides agree with TRBD2. V shed 4 bases, J shed 8 bases, and the junction held 6 bases outside the gene matches. The CDR3 totals 15 residues. Germline lookup yields CDR1 SEHNR and CDR2 FQNEAQ (reference sequence).

V and J are TRBV29-1 and TRBJ2-2, with 9 bases matching TRBD1. Per the germline V gene, CDR1 is SQVTM and CDR2 is ANQGSEA. Germline trimming cut 7 bases from V and 6 bases from J; bases unmatched to any gene: 6. There are 13 residues in the CDR3. Written as DNA, the CDR3 is TGCAGCGGAAGAGACAGGGGGTCCGGGGAGCTGTTTTTT. Amino acids: CSGRDRGSGELFF.

There are many counts of this clonotype. The chain uses TRBV5-4 and TRBJ2-7; unclear D gene. V shed 1 base and J shed 7 bases, with 6 bases lying between them. From germline, CDR1 is SGHNT and CDR2 YYREEE (reference sequence). The CDR3 covers 11 residues. The CDR3, as DNA: TGTGCCAGCAGCTTGCGAGGAGAGCAGTACTTC. Translating it yields CASSLRGEQYF.

As concerns this clonotype: Since a much larger clone is just one base distant, this may be a read error. This chain links TRBV19 with TRBJ1-1; D is uncertain. V was shortened by 5 bases and J by 5 bases, with 15 bases between the two germline ends. The CDR3 is made up of 14 amino acids. Germline V gene data show CDR1 as LNHDA and CDR2 as SQIVND (reference sequence). The DNA of the CDR3 is TGTGCCAGTAGTCAACCAGTCTCGAAAACTGAAGCTTTCTTT. Its translation is CASSQPVSKTEAFF. The full variable domain, with the rest looked up from reference TRBV19 and TRBJ1-1, is DGGITQSPKYLFRKEGQNVTLSCEQNLNHDAMYWYRQDPGQGLRLIYYSQIVNDFQKGDIAEGYSVSREKKESFPLTVTSAQKNPTAFYLCASSQPVSKTEAFFGQGTRLTVV.

This CDR3 reads CASSFNLGGGIQYF. The CDR3, as DNA: TGTGCCAGCAGTTTTAATTTGGGAGGGGGCATTCAGTACTTC. The rearrangement uses TRBV12-3 or TRBV12-4 and TRBJ2-4; possibly TRBD2 for D (7 bases). Trimming shortened V by 3 bases and J by 9 bases, and 15 bases separated the two germline ends. The CDR3 totals 14 residues.

This clonotype appeared many times. This sequence joins TRBV18 and TRBJ2-5; D assignment may be TRBD1 or TRBD2 (5 bases each). The germline V gene has CDR1 KGHSH and CDR2 LQKENI. The ends were cut back, 6 bases at V and 4 bases at J, with 9 bases in the middle. This CDR3 is 12 amino acids long. DNA for the CDR3: TGTGCCAGCTCCAGGGAGAGAGAGACCCAGTACTTC. It yields the protein CASSRERETQYF. The entire variable domain, with the rest obtained from reference TRBV18 and TRBJ2-5, is as follows: NAGVMQNPRHLVRRRGQEARLRCSPMKGHSHVYWYRQLPEEGLKFMVYLQKENIIDESGMPKERFSAEFPKEGPSILRIQQVVRGDSAAYFCASSRERETQYFGPGTRLLVL.

This clonotype was seen many times. The chain is built from TRBV5-1 and TRBJ2-3; TRBD1 matches at 8 bases. The germline CDR1 and CDR2 sequences are SGHRS and YFSETQ. V lost 3 bases to trimming and J lost 2 bases; unmatched junction nucleotides: 5. The CDR3 is 15 amino acids. DNA for the CDR3: TGCGCCAGCAGCTATCGGGGACAGGCCACAGATACGCAGTATTTT. It is translated as CASSYRGQATDTQYF.

This clonotype was counted ten times or more. The chain has TRBV18 and TRBJ1-2, with D tentatively TRBD1 (5 bases). V was shortened by 2 bases and J by 7 bases, with 14 bases between the two germline ends. The CDR3 spans 14 residues. Looked up from germline, CDR1 is KGHSH and CDR2 is LQKENI. Written as DNA, the CDR3 is TGTGCCAGCTCACCATCTGCGGGGGAGAGTGGCTACACCTTC. Translation gives CASSPSAGESGYTF. The variable domain in full, with the rest retrieved from reference TRBV18 and TRBJ1-2, is NAGVMQNPRHLVRRRGQEARLRCSPMKGHSHVYWYRQLPEEGLKFMVYLQKENIIDESGMPKERFSAEFPKEGPSILRIQQVVRGDSAAYFCASSPSAGESGYTFGSGTRLTVV.

The chain uses TRBV5-5 and TRBJ2-2; possible D gene TRBD2, 5 bases. Germline loops: CDR1 SGHKS, CDR2 YYEKEE (reference sequence). V was clipped by 6 bases and J by 1 base, with 16 bases between them. The CDR3 consists of 16 residues. DNA of the CDR3: TGTGCCAGCAACACTAGGGCGATAGGGAACACCGGGGAGCTGTTTTTT. This sequence encodes CASNTRAIGNTGELFF.

The chain employs TRBV20-1 and TRBJ1-5, with D uncertain. V lost 3 bases and J lost 7, with 19 bases in between. In germline, CDR1 is DFQATT, CDR2 SNEGSKA (reference sequence). CDR3 length: 15 amino acids. CDR3 bases: TGCAGTGCTAGGGAGGTCGGAAAGGAGGGACAGCCCCAGCATTTT. This sequence encodes CSAREVGKEGQPQHF.

This clonotype occurred a few times. This rearrangement joins TRBV4-3 to TRBJ2-7; D call uncertain. The V gene's germline CDR1 is LGHNA and CDR2 YSLEER. The CDR3 runs 15 residues. Between the trimmed V and J ends, which lost 0 bases and 0 bases, there was a span of 9 bases. The CDR3 here is CASSQDWFASYEQYF. In DNA, the CDR3 is TGCGCCAGCAGCCAAGACTGGTTTGCCTCCTACGAGCAGTACTTC.

This clonotype was observed many times. The chain uses TRBV28 and TRBJ2-1, with TRBD2 as a possible D gene (6 bases). This CDR3 region has 16 residues. Looked up from germline, CDR1 is MDHEN and CDR2 is SYDVKM. Trimming removed 4 bases at V and 3 bases at J, with 16 bases between. This CDR3 is CASSSGLRGDYNEQFF. CDR3 DNA sequence: TGTGCCAGCAGTTCGGGACTCCGGGGAGACTACAATGAGCAGTTCTTC.

The chain combines TRBV3-1 with TRBJ2-5; 10 positions agree with TRBD2. Germline V lookup: CDR1 LGHDT, CDR2 YNNKEL (reference sequence). After removal of 4 bases from V and 1 base from J, the junction contained 3 bases not matched to a gene. CDR3 length: 15 residues. The CDR3 nucleotides are TGTGCCAGCAGCCGAAGCGGGGGGGCCCAAGAGACCCAGTACTTC. Translated: CASSRSGGAQETQYF.